Listed here are 20 T cell receptor beta chains from one sample, sequenced in a study of OX40 agonist ivuxolimab in advanced cancers. The protocol was immunoSEQ multiplex PCR, while the TCRdb copy is restricted to in-frame clones and leaves out a portion. The repertoire consists of roughly 75,000 clones, with around 86% occurring once and the leading ten covering approximately 1.1%. The sequencing used CD4+ or CD8+ T cells sorted from blood, collected in a trial of the OX40 agonist ivuxolimab. The receptor source for this set is an adult with an advanced solid tumor such as melanoma, head and neck, liver or kidney cancer.

The J gene is TRBJ2-1, the V gene TRBV19; 13 nucleotides agree with TRBD2. The length of the CDR3 is 11 residues. Germline V gene lookup returns CDR1 LNHDA and CDR2 SQIVND (reference sequence). The CDR3, as DNA: TGTGGGACTAGCGGGAGAGATGAGCAGTTCTTC. It yields the protein CGTSGRDEQFF.

The chain couples TRBV9 to TRBJ2-5; D ambiguous. CDR3 length: 15 amino acids. In germline, CDR1 is SGDLS, CDR2 YYNGEE. Between the trimmed V and J ends, which lost 0 bases and 2 bases, there was a span of 11 bases. In DNA form, the CDR3 reads TGTGCCAGCAGCGTAGGTGTAGGGCCTCAAGAGACCCAGTACTTC. Protein product: CASSVGVGPQETQYF.

V usage is TRBV6-5 and J usage is TRBJ2-7; TRBD1 aligns across 7 bases. The CDR3 totals 16 residues. Germline V gives CDR1 MNHEY, CDR2 SVGAGI. V lost 2 bases and J lost 0; bases outside the gene matches: 7. In nucleotides, the CDR3 is TGTGCCAGCAGTTACACCGGGACAGTGTCCTCCTACGAGCAGTACTTC. Protein sequence: CASSYTGTVSSYEQYF.

CDR3 amino acids: CASSVEGGISDTQYF. CDR3 bases: TGTGCCAGCAGCGTAGAGGGGGGGATTTCGGATACGCAGTATTTT. The chain has TRBV9 and TRBJ2-3, with a weak D call TRBD2 (7 bases). Germline assignment: CDR1 SGDLS and CDR2 YYNGEE. V was clipped by 0 bases and J by 6 bases, with 14 bases between them. The CDR3 loop spans 15 amino acids.

This clone turned up a few times. The chain links TRBV10-3 to TRBJ1-2, with 10 nucleotides matching TRBD1. Germline lookup yields CDR1 ENHRY and CDR2 SYGVKD. The CDR3 has 14 amino acids. V lost 3 bases and J lost 6; bases outside the gene matches: 4. The CDR3 DNA is TGTGCCATCAGTGATGACAGGGGGCAGGATGGCTACACCTTC. Protein: CAISDDRGQDGYTF.

The chain has TRBV5-1 and TRBJ1-2; D gene uncertain. Trimming took 0 bases from V and 2 from J, leaving 5 bases between them. CDR3 length: 13 residues. Germline V CDR1 and CDR2: SGHRS, YFSETQ. CDR3 residues: CASSLAWNYGYTF. DNA of the CDR3: TGCGCCAGCAGCTTGGCCTGGAACTATGGCTACACCTTC.

This chain uses TRBV7-3 with TRBJ2-1; D is perhaps TRBD2 (6 bases). This CDR3 comprises 17 residues. Germline CDR1 reads SGHTA; CDR2 reads FQGTGA. V lost 1 base, J lost 1 base, and 14 bases lay in between. Here the CDR3 reads CASSLRGGGTSYNEQFF. CDR3 DNA: TGTGCCAGCAGCTTAAGGGGTGGCGGGACGTCCTACAATGAGCAGTTCTTC.

This clone has only one observation. The chain recombines TRBV7-9 with TRBJ1-2, with D unclear. Per the germline V gene, CDR1 is SEHNR and CDR2 is FQNEAQ (reference sequence). Trimming shortened V by 0 bases and J by 6 bases, and 14 bases separated the two germline ends. The CDR3 runs 15 residues. The CDR3 is CASSLASWTFNGYTF. The CDR3 DNA reads TGTGCCAGCAGCTTAGCATCGTGGACCTTTAATGGCTACACCTTC. Filled out from reference TRBV7-9 and TRBJ1-2, the complete variable domain reads DTGVSQNPRHKITKRGQNVTFRCDPISEHNRLYWYRQTLGQGPEFLTYFQNEAQLEKSRLLSDRFSAERPKGSFSTLEIQRTEQGDSAMYLCASSLASWTFNGYTFGSGTRLTVV.

The rearrangement joins TRBV13 to TRBJ1-6; perhaps TRBD1 as D (6 bases). Deletions cut 5 bases from V and 6 bases from J, with 11 bases between. CDR1 and CDR2 from the germline V gene are PRHDT and FYEKMQ (reference sequence). The CDR3 runs to 14 residues. CDR3 loop: CASSLDRFNSPLHF. The CDR3 DNA reads as TGTGCCAGCAGCCTGGACAGATTTAATTCACCCCTCCACTTT.

This sequence joins TRBV4-1 and TRBJ2-5; D is ambiguous. Germline loops: CDR1 MGHRA, CDR2 YSYEKL. The CDR3 consists of 16 residues. The V end lost 0 bases, the J end lost 2 bases, and 13 bases lay between the germline ends. The CDR3 loop is CASSQDPATSQETQYF. Written as DNA, the CDR3 is TGCGCCAGCAGCCAAGACCCGGCAACGTCTCAAGAGACCCAGTACTTC.

CDR3 protein: CASSFRDRGLTEAFF. In nucleotides, the CDR3 is TGCGCCAGCAGCTTCCGGGACAGGGGGCTTACTGAAGCTTTCTTT. The chain uses TRBV5-1 and TRBJ1-1; 12 nucleotides line up with TRBD1. V lost 2 bases, J lost 5 bases, and 4 bases stayed unmatched. Germline CDR1 SGHRS, CDR2 YFSETQ. The CDR3 spans 15 residues.

The V gene is TRBV5-5, the J gene TRBJ2-5; possible D gene TRBD2, 6 bases. V was shortened by 4 bases and J by 4 bases, with 23 bases between the two germline ends. The CDR3 length is 17 residues. In germline, CDR1 is SGHKS, CDR2 YYEKEE (reference sequence). In nucleotides, the CDR3 is TGTGCCAGCAGCGTGGAGGGTACGGTTTTTCTCCCAGAGACCCAGTACTTC. It translates to CASSVEGTVFLPETQYF.

V gene TRBV5-6 combines with J gene TRBJ2-7; 8 bases agree with TRBD2. The V gene end was trimmed by 2 bases and the J gene end by 5 bases; junction bases not matched to a gene: 9. The CDR3 has 15 amino acids. Per germline, CDR1 SGHDT and CDR2 YYEEEE. The CDR3 spells CASSFQGLVVHEQYF. For the CDR3, the DNA is TGTGCCAGCAGCTTTCAGGGACTAGTCGTCCACGAGCAGTACTTC. The variable domain in full, with the rest retrieved from reference TRBV5-6 and TRBJ2-7, is DAGVTQSPTHLIKTRGQQVTLRCSPKSGHDTVSWYQQALGQGPQFIFQYYEEEERQRGNFPDRFSGHQFPNYSSELNVNALLLGDSALYLCASSFQGLVVHEQYFGPGTRLTVT.

Only one count was recorded for this clone. The chain uses TRBV28 and TRBJ1-3, with 7 bases matching TRBD1. The germline gives CDR1 MDHEN, CDR2 SYDVKM. CDR3 size: 16 residues. With V trimmed by 3 bases and J by 0 bases, 5 bases remained unmatched. The DNA of the CDR3 is TGTGCCAGCAGTTTGGCCGGGACAGCCTCTGGAAACACCATATATTTT. It translates to CASSLAGTASGNTIYF.

The rearrangement uses TRBV5-1 and TRBJ1-3, with D unclear. Trimming took off 2 bases at V and 3 bases at J, with 12 bases between the two ends. Germline lookup yields CDR1 SGHRS and CDR2 YFSETQ. The CDR3 has 15 residues. The CDR3 DNA reads as TGCGCCAGCAGCTTCGCAACGGGTTATGGAAACACCATATATTTT. This encodes CASSFATGYGNTIYF.

The rearrangement uses TRBV11-2 and TRBJ2-7, with D unclear. Germline CDR1 reads SGHAT; CDR2 reads FQNNGV. The CDR3 is 14 amino acids. V was trimmed by 4 bases and J by 0 bases, leaving 10 bases between them. The CDR3 DNA reads TGTGCCAGCAGCTCACCGGAAAGCTCCTACGAGCAGTACTTC. Translated, it gives CASSSPESSYEQYF.

The chain is built from TRBV6-5 and TRBJ1-2; D ambiguous. The V gene's germline CDR1 is MNHEY and CDR2 SVGAGI. The CDR3 runs to 13 residues. V was shortened by 6 bases and J by 7 bases, with 15 bases between the two germline ends. The CDR3 region has the DNA TGTGCCAGCAGCTCAGCCGCGGGTACTGGCTACACCTTC. This sequence encodes CASSSAAGTGYTF.

This chain connects TRBV27 to TRBJ2-7, with TRBD1 identical over 7 bases. V was pared by 1 base and J by 1 base, with 1 base of the junction left unmatched. This CDR3 is built from 14 residues. The germline V gene has CDR1 MNHEY and CDR2 SMNVEV (reference sequence). The CDR3 loop is CASSLWGQSYEQYF. The CDR3 coding sequence is TGTGCCAGCAGTTTATGGGGACAGTCCTACGAGCAGTACTTC.

The V call is TRBV28, the J call TRBJ1-5, with D unclear. The CDR3 extends over 12 amino acids. V lost 6 bases and J lost 5, with 8 bases in between. CDR1 and CDR2 from the germline V gene are MDHEN and SYDVKM. The CDR3 here is CASRDEYQPQHF. The CDR3, as DNA: TGTGCCAGCAGAGACGAGTATCAGCCCCAGCATTTT.

This clone appeared a few times. The V call is TRBV19, the J call TRBJ2-1; D may match TRBD1 or TRBD2 (5 bases each). CDR3 size: 14 residues. V was cut by 0 bases and J by 7 bases, with 10 bases left in between. Germline assignment: CDR1 LNHDA and CDR2 SQIVND (reference sequence). The CDR3 region has the DNA TGTGCCAGTAGTATAGATCCTGGGGGAAATGAGCAGTTCTTC. Translation gives CASSIDPGGNEQFF. The full variable domain, in which reference TRBV19 and TRBJ2-1 provide the parts outside the CDR3, is DGGITQSPKYLFRKEGQNVTLSCEQNLNHDAMYWYRQDPGQGLRLIYYSQIVNDFQKGDIAEGYSVSREKKESFPLTVTSAQKNPTAFYLCASSIDPGGNEQFFGPGTRLTVL.